This entry lists 25 T cell receptor beta chains sequenced from one sample in a study of blood T cells in healthy people across ages. Combining a sample-barcoded 5' primer with a J-beta primer mix, a second PCR ran for 7 to 11 cycles. TCRdb re-derived calls from the 5' RACE reads in MiXCR, one entry per CDR3 protein. The data hold 1.5 million to 2 million distinct CDR3 sequences, with 30% to 40% observed a single time. Sequencing used blood. The receptors were gathered from a woman in her twenties or thirties in good health.

V is TRBV27 and J is TRBJ1-1; 7 bases line up with TRBD1. The trim removed 7 bases at V and 6 bases at J, leaving 5 bases unmatched. This CDR3 comprises 12 residues. Germline CDR1 reads MNHEY; CDR2 reads SMNVEV (reference sequence). The CDR3 nucleotides are TGTGCCAGCATGGGCAGGGGGGCTGAAGCTTTCTTT. It specifies CASMGRGAEAFF.

This clonotype occurred a few times. The chain has TRBV5-6 and TRBJ2-4; possible D gene TRBD1, 6 bases. CDR1 SGHDT and CDR2 YYEEEE come from the germline V gene. Between the trimmed V and J ends, which lost 2 bases and 0 bases, there was a span of 12 bases. This CDR3 comprises 16 residues. CDR3 in amino acids: CASSLGQSTAKNIQYF. CDR3 DNA sequence: TGTGCCAGCAGCTTAGGACAGAGTACAGCCAAAAACATTCAGTACTTC.

V gene TRBV5-1 combines with J gene TRBJ1-1, with a possible D match to TRBD1 (5 bases). CDR1 SGHRS and CDR2 YFSETQ come from the germline V gene. The CDR3 is made up of 14 amino acids. Trimming removed 0 bases from V and 4 bases from J, with 10 bases in between. In DNA, the CDR3 is TGCGCCAGCAGCTTGGGCGGGGCCCCCACTGAAGCTTTCTTT. Its translation is CASSLGGAPTEAFF.

A word on this clonotype: A junction boundary mismatches the germline segment, possibly from a read error. The rearrangement links TRBV3-1 to TRBJ2-5; unclear D gene. Germline CDR1 reads LGHDT; CDR2 reads YNNKEL (reference sequence). The CDR3 is 17 amino acids. For the CDR3, the DNA is TGTGTCAGCAGCCCTGAAAGGTTCCGGAGCCGTCGCGAGACCCAGTACTTC. It encodes CVSSPERFRSRRETQYF.

Only a few counts were recorded for this clonotype. The chain employs TRBV15 and TRBJ2-3; D unresolved. From germline, CDR1 is LNHNV and CDR2 YYDKDF (reference sequence). The CDR3 has 14 amino acids. V was pared by 0 bases and J by 4 bases, with 8 bases between. The CDR3 sequence: CATSRDKAPDTQYF. DNA for the CDR3: TGTGCCACCAGCAGAGATAAAGCCCCAGATACGCAGTATTTT.

The J gene is TRBJ2-7, the V gene TRBV6-5, with TRBD1 as a possible D gene (6 bases). Trimming removed 5 bases from V and 2 bases from J, with 16 bases in between. Germline lookup yields CDR1 MNHEY and CDR2 SVGAGI. The CDR3 has 15 residues. For the CDR3, the DNA is TGTGCCAGCAGTCGGGACACCCTATTCCCCTACGAGCAGTACTTC. Protein product: CASSRDTLFPYEQYF.

This clonotype appeared a few times. The rearrangement uses TRBV4-1 and TRBJ1-6; D not resolved. The CDR3 is 15 residues long. The V gene lost 1 base and the J gene lost 0 bases, with 4 bases spanning the gap. Germline V gene data show CDR1 as MGHRA and CDR2 as YSYEKL. CDR3 sequence reads: CASSQGTSYNSPLHF. CDR3 DNA: TGCGCCAGCAGCCAAGGAACCTCCTATAATTCACCCCTCCACTTT.

The CDR3 reads CATSRDVRNTEAFF. The CDR3 nucleotides read TGTGCCACCAGCAGAGATGTTAGGAACACTGAAGCTTTCTTT. This chain uses TRBV15 with TRBJ1-1; D uncertain. Germline V gives CDR1 LNHNV, CDR2 YYDKDF (reference sequence). The length of the CDR3 is 14 residues. The V gene lost 0 bases and the J gene lost 1 base, with 6 bases spanning the gap.

A few counts support this clonotype. The chain has TRBV29-1 and TRBJ1-1; D not resolved. CDR3 length: 14 amino acids. In germline, CDR1 is SQVTM, CDR2 ANQGSEA. Deletions cut 1 base from V and 1 base from J, with 10 bases between. Written as DNA, the CDR3 is TGCAGCGTTGAAGTAGTCAGAGGGAACACTGAAGCTTTCTTT. Protein sequence: CSVEVVRGNTEAFF.

In its sample, this clonotype was seen many times. The V call is TRBV20-1, the J call TRBJ2-7; a weak D match, TRBD2 (6 bases). The CDR3 length is 15 residues. V dropped 0 bases and J dropped 2 bases, with 14 bases sitting between them. The V gene's germline CDR1 is DFQATT and CDR2 SNEGSKA (reference sequence). Here the CDR3 reads CSAREEGTVAYEQYF. The CDR3 DNA is TGCAGTGCTAGAGAGGAGGGGACTGTAGCCTACGAGCAGTACTTC.

CDR3 bases: TGTGCCAGCAGCGCCAGCGGGGGGGCGGACGAGCAGTACTTC. It is translated as CASSASGGADEQYF. The chain carries TRBV13 and TRBJ2-7, with 10 bases identical to TRBD2. The CDR3 extends over 14 amino acids. Looked up from germline, CDR1 is PRHDT and CDR2 is FYEKMQ (reference sequence). V shed 5 bases, J shed 5 bases, and the junction held 6 bases outside the gene matches.

The chain employs TRBV10-1 and TRBJ2-7; D is perhaps TRBD1 (5 bases). The CDR3 is made up of 14 amino acids. The germline V gene has CDR1 WNHNN and CDR2 SYGVQD (reference sequence). V dropped 6 bases and J dropped 1 base, with 13 bases sitting between them. The CDR3 loop is CASSKGRGSYEQYF. In DNA form, the CDR3 reads TGCGCCAGCAGCAAAGGAAGGGGTTCCTACGAGCAGTACTTC.

The chain is built from TRBV7-3 and TRBJ2-1; the D is unclear. The CDR3 is 12 residues long. V was pared by 5 bases and J by 9 bases, with 11 bases between. CDR1 and CDR2 from the germline V gene are SGHTA and FQGTGA. CDR3 sequence reads: CASSLEIGEQFF. CDR3 coding DNA: TGTGCCAGCAGCCTTGAAATAGGTGAGCAGTTCTTC.

This clonotype was detected only a few times. This chain links TRBV6-4 with TRBJ2-6; no clear D. The CDR3 loop spans 14 amino acids. The germline V gene has CDR1 MRHNA and CDR2 SNTAGT. V shed 1 base and J shed 4 bases, with 5 bases lying between them. CDR3 protein: CASSDWSGANVLTF. For the CDR3, the DNA is TGTGCCAGCAGTGACTGGTCGGGGGCCAACGTCCTGACTTTC.

J is TRBJ2-4 and V is TRBV6-6; TRBD2 matches at 9 bases. The end of the DNA fits TRBJ2-7 better, so the J call may be wrong. This CDR3 comprises 15 residues. Per the germline V gene, CDR1 is MNHNY and CDR2 is SVGAGI (reference sequence). The CDR3 spells CASSSLGGGGSEQYF. DNA of the CDR3: TGTGCCAGCAGTTCCCTCGGCGGGGGGGGCTCCGAGCAGTACTTC.

The chain is built from TRBV6-1 and TRBJ1-5; a weak D match, TRBD1 (5 bases). The CDR3 totals 15 residues. Germline assignment: CDR1 MNHNS and CDR2 SASEGT. The ends were cut back, 3 bases at V and 0 bases at J, with 9 bases in the middle. This CDR3 reads CASSEWTNSNQPQHF. The CDR3 DNA follows: TGTGCCAGCAGTGAGTGGACAAATAGCAATCAGCCCCAGCATTTT.

This clonotype was seen at least ten times. The chain has TRBV7-8 and TRBJ2-3, with no clear D. The CDR3 spans 13 residues. The V gene's germline CDR1 is SGHVS and CDR2 FQNEAQ. The V end was cut by 1 base, the J end by 4 bases, with 6 bases between. CDR3 protein: CASSLGLSDTQYF. As DNA, the CDR3 is TGTGCCAGCAGCTTAGGTCTTTCAGATACGCAGTATTTT. Variable domain in full (rest from reference TRBV7-8 and TRBJ2-3): GAGVSQSPRYKVAKRGQDVALRCDPISGHVSLFWYQQALGQGPEFLTYFQNEAQLDKSGLPSDRFFAERPEGSVSTLKIQRTQQEDSAVYLCASSLGLSDTQYFGPGTRLTVL.

This chain connects TRBV9 to TRBJ2-3; 12 bases fit TRBD2. The CDR3 contains 16 residues. The V segment lost 4 bases and the J segment 6 bases; nucleotides outside the gene matches: 9. CDR1 is SGDLS and CDR2 is YYNGEE in the germline V gene. Written as DNA, the CDR3 is TGTGCCAGCAGCTCCCGACTAGCGGGAGTGTGGGATACGCAGTATTTT. Translation gives CASSSRLAGVWDTQYF.

This chain connects TRBV6-1 to TRBJ1-2, with D tentatively TRBD1 (5 bases). The V gene's germline CDR1 is MNHNS and CDR2 SASEGT. Trimming removed 6 bases from V and 12 bases from J, with 20 bases in between. CDR3 length equals 13 residues. CDR3 DNA: TGTGCCAGCAGGACGGGACTGTTAAATATGAACACCTTC. It encodes CASRTGLLNMNTF.

With respect to this clonotype: It may be a read error: a sequence one base away is much more abundant. The V call is TRBV20-1, the J call TRBJ1-4; 9 bases fit TRBD1. Germline loops: CDR1 DFQATT, CDR2 SNEGSKA (reference sequence). The CDR3 length is 13 residues. Here the CDR3 reads CSATTGGGEKPFF. The CDR3 nucleotides are TGCAGTGCTACCACAGGGGGCGGTGAAAAACCGTTTTTT.

This chain connects TRBV11-2 to TRBJ2-5; 9 bases match TRBD2. The CDR3 has 18 amino acids. After removal of 11 bases from V and 0 bases from J, the junction contained 19 bases not matched to a gene. Germline V lookup: CDR1 SGHAT, CDR2 FQNNGV. CDR3 residues: CARQGGRGRTVYQETQYF. The CDR3 DNA is TGTGCCCGCCAAGGCGGGAGGGGGCGAACTGTGTACCAAGAGACCCAGTACTTC.

This clonotype was counted ten times or more. One end of the junction varies from germline; a read error may be responsible. The rearrangement joins TRBV4-1 to TRBJ2-7; 7 nucleotides align to TRBD1. The CDR3 covers 14 residues. CDR1 is MGHRA, CDR2 YSYEKL, per germline. In DNA form, the CDR3 reads TGTGCCAGCAGCCAAGGGGACAGCTCCTACGAGCAGTACTTC. It specifies CASSQGDSSYEQYF.

This clonotype has just a few counts. The V and J genes are TRBV28 and TRBJ2-3; 9 bases match TRBD1. The CDR3 consists of 16 residues. In germline, CDR1 is MDHEN, CDR2 SYDVKM. V lost 5 bases to trimming and J lost 5 bases; unmatched junction nucleotides: 11. The CDR3, as DNA: TGTGCCAGCAGTCCGCGGACAGGGGAAGCCGAAGATACGCAGTATTTT. This gives the protein CASSPRTGEAEDTQYF.

In its sample, this clonotype was seen a few times. The chain carries TRBV2 and TRBJ2-3; D might be TRBD2 (5 bases). This CDR3 is built from 14 residues. V was trimmed by 1 base and J by 2 bases, leaving 7 bases between them. In germline, CDR1 is SNHLY, CDR2 FYNNEI. CDR3 region: CASSEDRDTDTQYF. CDR3 in DNA: TGTGCCAGCAGTGAAGATCGGGACACAGATACGCAGTATTTT.

Only a few counts were recorded for this clonotype. The genes are TRBV7-3 and TRBJ2-1, with TRBD1 identical over 7 bases. Trimming removed 5 bases from V and 0 bases from J; junction bases left unmatched: 7. Germline lookup yields CDR1 SGHTA and CDR2 FQGTGA. CDR3 length equals 16 residues. CDR3 protein: CASSTTGLSSYNEQFF. Written as DNA, the CDR3 is TGTGCCAGCAGCACGACAGGGCTGAGCTCCTACAATGAGCAGTTCTTC.